The 22 T cell receptor beta chains below come from one sample, sequenced in a study of CD8 T cells in ankylosing spondylitis (TCRdb year 2017). These receptors are not linked to any known antigen. Receptors were amplified or captured by 5' RACE. Sequencing relied on an Illumina HiSeq 2500. TCRdb reprocessing: public reads trimmed at Q25 with fastp, clones called with MiXCR, in-frame beta chains kept. Here each entry gathers all rows of one CDR3 protein and keeps the most common genes and DNA. In all, the sample holds approximately 550,000 distinct CDR3 sequences, and approximately 12% of those were seen once. Together, the top ten hold about 6.5% of the sample. What the study reported, not specific to this receptor: A TCR beta motif made up of several highly homologous amino acid variants appeared to be characteristic of blood from ankylosing spondylitis patients.

Sequenced input: blood, either unsorted or a sorted T cell fraction (not recorded which). The origin of the receptors is a male donor with ankylosing spondylitis.

The chain couples TRBV27 to TRBJ2-5; D uncertain. V gave up 5 bases and J gave up 3 bases, with 10 bases separating them. The CDR3 is 13 amino acids. Germline CDR1 is MNHEY and CDR2 is SMNVEV (reference sequence). CDR3 amino acids: CASSGDTEETQYF. The CDR3 DNA reads TGTGCCAGCAGTGGTGACACAGAAGAGACCCAGTACTTC.

This clonotype turned up a few times. The chain couples TRBV20-1 to TRBJ2-1; D is undetermined. V lost 6 bases and J lost 5, with 11 bases in between. This CDR3 contains 12 residues. Per germline, CDR1 DFQATT and CDR2 SNEGSKA (reference sequence). The CDR3 spells CSASGANNEQFF. DNA of the CDR3: TGCAGTGCCTCCGGAGCAAACAATGAGCAGTTCTTC.

The rearrangement uses TRBV20-1 and TRBJ2-7; D not certain. Trimming pared 3 bases from V and 2 bases from J, leaving 5 bases between. This CDR3 is built from 11 residues. Germline V gene lookup returns CDR1 DFQATT and CDR2 SNEGSKA (reference sequence). In DNA, the CDR3 is TGCAGTGCTAGTACCGCCTACGAGCAGTACTTC. This sequence encodes CSASTAYEQYF.

This clonotype has just a few counts. The chain links TRBV27 to TRBJ2-3; TRBD2 might be the D (5 bases). CDR3 length equals 15 residues. From germline, CDR1 is MNHEY and CDR2 SMNVEV (reference sequence). Trimming cost V 5 bases and J 2 bases, with 14 bases left between them. CDR3 nucleotides: TGTGCCAGCAGTGCCCCCTCGGGATTCACAGATACGCAGTATTTT. Its translation is CASSAPSGFTDTQYF.

This clonotype was picked up many times. The V and J genes are TRBV4-1 and TRBJ1-2; no reliable D call. The CDR3 spans 12 residues. The V and J ends lost 0 bases and 2 bases respectively, with 1 base between them. Germline CDR1 MGHRA, CDR2 YSYEKL. Here the CDR3 reads CASSQENYGYTF. The CDR3 DNA reads as TGCGCCAGCAGCCAAGAGAACTATGGCTACACCTTC.

This clonotype was detected many times. This chain uses TRBV5-6 with TRBJ2-1; the match to TRBD2 covers 11 bases. Germline CDR1 and CDR2: SGHDT and YYEEEE. V dropped 3 bases and J dropped 4; count of bases not matched to a gene: 6. The CDR3 has 16 amino acids. The CDR3: CASSSTGLAVYNEQFF. The CDR3 DNA reads TGTGCCAGCAGCTCGACGGGACTAGCGGTTTACAATGAGCAGTTCTTC.

The table lists this clonotype with a few counts. This chain connects TRBV11-3 to TRBJ2-7; no reliable D call. CDR3 size: 14 residues. Deletions cut 0 bases from V and 2 bases from J, with 8 bases between. Germline lookup yields CDR1 SGHNT and CDR2 YENEEA. The CDR3 region is CASSLDGKAYEQYV. Here the CDR3 DNA reads TGTGCCAGCAGCTTAGACGGAAAGGCCTACGAGCAGTACGTC.

The genes are TRBV5-1 and TRBJ2-3; 9 bases are a match to TRBD2. The CDR3 covers 16 residues. V trimming: 4 bases; J trimming: 1 base; junction bases outside the gene matches: 7. Germline CDR1 reads SGHRS; CDR2 reads YFSETQ. DNA for the CDR3: TGCGCCAGCAGCCGAGTTGCGGGAGGGGGCACAGATACGCAGTATTTT. It yields the protein CASSRVAGGGTDTQYF.

This clonotype was seen a handful of times. The genes are TRBV7-8 and TRBJ2-7; 8 bases match TRBD1. Germline CDR1 SGHVS, CDR2 FQNEAQ. The ends lost 3 bases at V and 4 bases at J; junction bases unmatched: 11. The CDR3 loop spans 16 amino acids. CDR3 DNA sequence: TGTGCCAGCAGCTTTGGGGTGGTCAGGGGGCGGTACGAGCAGTACTTC. Its protein is CASSFGVVRGRYEQYF.

This clonotype has just a few counts. The chain couples TRBV4-2 to TRBJ2-4, with 12 positions matching TRBD2. V shed 4 bases, J shed 1 base, and the junction held 5 bases outside the gene matches. Germline lookup yields CDR1 LGHNA and CDR2 YNFKEQ. The CDR3 length is 17 residues. The DNA of the CDR3 is TGTGCCAGCAGCCCTCTAGCGGGAGGGTCGGCCAAAAACATTCAGTACTTC. It yields the protein CASSPLAGGSAKNIQYF.

The chain uses TRBV7-9 and TRBJ2-7, with 8 bases aligning to TRBD1. The V gene end was trimmed by 4 bases and the J gene end by 0 bases; junction bases not matched to a gene: 8. This CDR3 has 16 residues. CDR1 and CDR2 from the germline V gene are SEHNR and FQNEAQ (reference sequence). The CDR3 region is CASSYGQGGSSYEQYV. The CDR3 region has the DNA TGTGCCAGCAGCTACGGACAGGGTGGGAGCTCCTACGAGCAGTACGTC.

To note about this clonotype: A much larger clone lies one base from this, so it may be a read error. The chain recombines TRBV7-9 with TRBJ2-5, with 10 bases matching TRBD1. This CDR3 region has 14 residues. The V gene's germline CDR1 is SEHNR and CDR2 FQNEAQ (reference sequence). The trim removed 4 bases at V and 4 bases at J, leaving 3 bases unmatched. CDR3 DNA: TGTGCCAGCAGCTCCCGGGACAGGGGAGAGACCCAGTACTTC. Amino acid sequence: CASSSRDRGETQYF.

This clonotype has just a few counts. CDR3 protein: CSVEDRGGRGAPEKLFF. The DNA for the CDR3 is TGCAGCGTTGAAGATAGGGGCGGGCGGGGGGCCCCTGAAAAACTGTTTTTT. The chain joins TRBV29-1 to TRBJ1-4; a weak D match, TRBD1 (6 bases). Trimming took 0 bases from V and 7 from J, leaving 21 bases between them. Germline V CDR1 and CDR2: SQVTM, ANQGSEA. The CDR3 runs to 17 residues.

This clonotype occurred many times. The chain employs TRBV7-2 and TRBJ2-7; TRBD2 aligns across 8 bases. Trimming cost V 5 bases and J 4 bases; bases outside gene matches: 16. This CDR3 is 17 amino acids long. CDR1 and CDR2 (germline): SGHTA, FQGNSA. The CDR3 coding sequence is TGTGCCAGCAGCCTCCGCATTGGAGGGACTAGTAGTTACGAGCAGTACTTC. It encodes CASSLRIGGTSSYEQYF. The complete variable domain, with remaining parts taken from reference TRBV7-2 and TRBJ2-7, reads GAGVSQSPSNKVTEKGKDVELRCDPISGHTALYWYRQSLGQGLEFLIYFQGNSAPDKSGLPSDRFSAERTGGSVSTLTIQRTQQEDSAVYLCASSLRIGGTSSYEQYFGPGTRLTVT.

This clonotype was seen a handful of times. The chain uses TRBV20-1 and TRBJ2-7; D is ambiguous. Germline V gene data show CDR1 as DFQATT and CDR2 as SNEGSKA (reference sequence). V was pared by 7 bases and J by 2 bases, with 24 bases between. CDR3 size: 16 residues. The CDR3 region has the DNA TGCAGTGGATCCCCCTTTGAAGCTCCGGGTGCCTACGAGCAGTACTTC. It yields the protein CSGSPFEAPGAYEQYF.

V usage is TRBV19 and J usage is TRBJ2-7; tentatively, D is TRBD1 or TRBD2 (5 bases each). CDR3 length: 12 amino acids. V was trimmed by 4 bases and J by 6 bases, leaving 10 bases between them. CDR1 is LNHDA and CDR2 is SQIVND in the germline V gene (reference sequence). In DNA, the CDR3 is TGTGCCAGTAGTACTCCAGGGAGCGAGCAGTACGTC. This sequence encodes CASSTPGSEQYV.

This clonotype was counted a few times. This chain links TRBV7-2 with TRBJ2-7; maybe TRBD2 (6 bases). V dropped 2 bases and J dropped 7 bases, with 21 bases sitting between them. The CDR3 covers 16 residues. Germline V CDR1 and CDR2: SGHTA, FQGNSA. The CDR3 DNA sequence: TGTGCCAGCAGCTTAATGGGGGGAGGCTCCTCAGGGGAGCAGTACTTC. As protein: CASSLMGGGSSGEQYF.

V and J are TRBV14 and TRBJ2-3; 7 bases agree with TRBD1. Unmatched junction bases numbered 8, after V lost 1 base and J lost 13 bases. The germline V gene encodes CDR1 SGHDN and CDR2 FVKESK. The CDR3 loop spans 13 amino acids. For the CDR3, the DNA is TGTGCCAGCAGCCAAGGACAGGGAATTCTAGAGTATTTT. Its protein is CASSQGQGILEYF. Looking up the rest from reference TRBV14 and TRBJ2-3 gives the full variable domain: EAGVTQFPSHSVIEKGQTVTLRCDPISGHDNLYWYRRVMGKEIKFLLHFVKESKQDESGMPNNRFLAERTGGTYSTLKVQPAELEDSGVYFCASSQGQGILEYFGPGTRLTVL.

This clonotype was counted between two and nine times. This sequence joins TRBV20-1 and TRBJ2-1; D is undetermined. CDR1 and CDR2 (germline): DFQATT, SNEGSKA (reference sequence). Trimming shortened V by 1 base and J by 8 bases, and 15 bases separated the two germline ends. The CDR3 is made up of 14 amino acids. CDR3 sequence (DNA): TGCAGTGCTAGAGCGGGTAGAGTAGCCCATGAGCAGTTCTTC. Its translation is CSARAGRVAHEQFF.

This clonotype was seen only a few times. The V gene is TRBV11-3, the J gene TRBJ2-3; 7 bases match TRBD1. V shed 6 bases and J 0 bases; nucleotides not matched to a gene: 6. The germline gives CDR1 SGHNT, CDR2 YENEEA. The CDR3 sequence is 15 residues long. The CDR3 loop is CASRSDRVSTDTQYF. The CDR3, as DNA: TGTGCCAGCAGGTCCGACAGGGTTAGCACAGATACGCAGTATTTT.

The rearrangement links TRBV7-9 to TRBJ2-7, with TRBD2 identical over 14 bases. The ends lost 6 bases at V and 2 bases at J; junction bases unmatched: 3. Germline CDR1 and CDR2: SEHNR and FQNEAQ (reference sequence). The CDR3 runs 15 residues. In DNA, the CDR3 is TGTGCCAGCAGACCGGGACTAGCGGGGGCCTACGAGCAGTACGTC. This codes for CASRPGLAGAYEQYV.

This clonotype was picked up a small number of times. The rearrangement uses TRBV5-1 and TRBJ2-4, with D possibly matching TRBD2 (7 bases). The CDR3 length is 17 residues. Trimming removed 4 bases from V and 7 bases from J, with 24 bases in between. Per germline, CDR1 SGHRS and CDR2 YFSETQ. The chain's CDR3 is CASSPQWGGGSTNIQYF. DNA of the CDR3: TGCGCCAGCAGCCCCCAGTGGGGGGGCGGTTCTACGAACATTCAGTACTTC.